This T cell receptor beta chain came from a study of T cell responses to AZD1222 COVID-19 vaccine. Some clones are missing from TCRdb's copy, which holds only in-frame ones; the method was immunoSEQ multiplex PCR. The data show some 130,000 clones, around 93% seen once. The germline V gene has CDR1 KGHSH and CDR2 LQKENI. V lost 6 bases and J lost 2; bases outside the gene matches: 11. This CDR3 is built from 16 residues. This specimen was peripheral blood, taken 28 days after the second AZD1222 dose. This clonotype was obtained from an adult who received the AZD1222 COVID-19 vaccine. The V call is TRBV18, the J call TRBJ1-2; the match to TRBD1 covers 8 bases. The CDR3 sequence: CASSQTQGQENYGYTF. The CDR3 DNA sequence: TGTGCCAGCTCCCAGACTCAGGGACAGGAAAACTATGGCTACACCTTC.